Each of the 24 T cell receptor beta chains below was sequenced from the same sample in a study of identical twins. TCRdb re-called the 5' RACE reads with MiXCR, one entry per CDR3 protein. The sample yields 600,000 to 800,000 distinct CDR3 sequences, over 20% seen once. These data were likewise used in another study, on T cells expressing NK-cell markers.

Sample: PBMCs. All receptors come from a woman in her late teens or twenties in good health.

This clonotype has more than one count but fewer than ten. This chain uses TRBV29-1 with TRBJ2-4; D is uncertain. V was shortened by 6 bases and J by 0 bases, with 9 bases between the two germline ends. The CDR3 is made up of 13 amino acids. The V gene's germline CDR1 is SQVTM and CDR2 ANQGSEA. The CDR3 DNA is TGCAGCGTGGATAAGCAAGCCAAAAACATTCAGTACTTC. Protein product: CSVDKQAKNIQYF. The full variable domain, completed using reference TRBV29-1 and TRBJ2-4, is SAVISQKPSRDICQRGTSLTIQCQVDSQVTMMFWYRQQPGQSLTLIATANQGSEATYESGFVIDKFPISRPNLTFSTLTVSNMSPEDSSIYLCSVDKQAKNIQYFGAGTRLSVL.

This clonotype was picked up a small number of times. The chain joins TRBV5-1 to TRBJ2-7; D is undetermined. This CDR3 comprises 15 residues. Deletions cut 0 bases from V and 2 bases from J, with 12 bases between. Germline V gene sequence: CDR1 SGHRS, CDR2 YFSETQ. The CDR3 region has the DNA TGCGCCAGCAGCTTGGCCCTTGGTCGAGCCTACGAGCAGTACTTC. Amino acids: CASSLALGRAYEQYF.

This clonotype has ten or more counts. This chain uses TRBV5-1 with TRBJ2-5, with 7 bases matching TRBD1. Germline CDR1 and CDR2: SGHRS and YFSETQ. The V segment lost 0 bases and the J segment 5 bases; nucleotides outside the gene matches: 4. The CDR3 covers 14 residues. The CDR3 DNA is TGCGCCAGCAGCTTGGCTAGGGGGCCGGAGACCCAGTACTTC. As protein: CASSLARGPETQYF.

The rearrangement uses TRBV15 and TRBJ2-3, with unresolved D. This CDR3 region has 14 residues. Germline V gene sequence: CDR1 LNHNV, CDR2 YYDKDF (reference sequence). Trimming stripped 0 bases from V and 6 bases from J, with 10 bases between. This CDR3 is CATSRDQVGDTQYF. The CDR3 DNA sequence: TGTGCCACCAGCAGAGATCAAGTCGGGGATACGCAGTATTTT.

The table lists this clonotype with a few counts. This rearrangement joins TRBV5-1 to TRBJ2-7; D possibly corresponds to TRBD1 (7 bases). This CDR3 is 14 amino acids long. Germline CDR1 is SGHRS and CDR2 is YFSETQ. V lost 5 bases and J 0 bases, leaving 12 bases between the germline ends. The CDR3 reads CASRRGQSSYEQYF. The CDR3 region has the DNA TGCGCCAGCAGGCGGGGACAGAGCTCCTACGAGCAGTACTTC.

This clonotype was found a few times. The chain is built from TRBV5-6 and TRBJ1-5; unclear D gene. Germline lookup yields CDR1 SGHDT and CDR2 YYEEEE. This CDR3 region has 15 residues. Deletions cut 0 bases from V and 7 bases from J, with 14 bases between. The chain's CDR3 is CASSLAVGKRQPQHF. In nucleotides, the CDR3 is TGTGCCAGCAGCTTGGCTGTAGGGAAGCGGCAGCCCCAGCATTTT.

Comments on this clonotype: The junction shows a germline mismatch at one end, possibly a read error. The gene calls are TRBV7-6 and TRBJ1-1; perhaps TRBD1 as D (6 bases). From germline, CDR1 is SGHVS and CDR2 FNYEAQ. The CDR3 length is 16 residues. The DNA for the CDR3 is TGTGGCAGCAGCGAAGGGACATTTATTGGGTACACTGAAGCTTTCTTT. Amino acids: CGSSEGTFIGYTEAFF.

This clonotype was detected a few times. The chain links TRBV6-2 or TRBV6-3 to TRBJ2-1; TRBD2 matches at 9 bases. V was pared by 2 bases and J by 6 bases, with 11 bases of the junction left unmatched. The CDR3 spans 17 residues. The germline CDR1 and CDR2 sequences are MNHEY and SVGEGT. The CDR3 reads CASSYPLSGRLGNEQFF. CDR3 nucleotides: TGTGCCAGCAGTTACCCCCTTAGCGGGAGATTGGGCAATGAGCAGTTCTTC.

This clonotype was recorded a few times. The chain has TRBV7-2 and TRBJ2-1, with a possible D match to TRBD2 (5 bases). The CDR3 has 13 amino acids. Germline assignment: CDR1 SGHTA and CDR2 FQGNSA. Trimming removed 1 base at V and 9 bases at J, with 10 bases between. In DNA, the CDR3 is TGTGCCAGCAGCTTAGGCAAAGAGGGTGAGCAGTTCTTC. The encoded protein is CASSLGKEGEQFF.

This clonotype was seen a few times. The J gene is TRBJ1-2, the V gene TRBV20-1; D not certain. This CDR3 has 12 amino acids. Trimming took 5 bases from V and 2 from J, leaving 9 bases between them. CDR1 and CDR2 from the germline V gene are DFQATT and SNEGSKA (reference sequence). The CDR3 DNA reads TGCAGTGCTGTGGACGAAAACTATGGCTACACCTTC. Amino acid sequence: CSAVDENYGYTF.

This CDR3 is CASSSITRGINYGYTF. CDR3 bases: TGTGCCAGCAGTTCCATCACTCGAGGTATTAACTATGGCTACACCTTC. The genes are TRBV27 and TRBJ1-2, with no clear D. The V gene's germline CDR1 is MNHEY and CDR2 SMNVEV (reference sequence). This CDR3 comprises 16 residues. Trimming removed 4 bases from V and 1 base from J, with 16 bases in between.

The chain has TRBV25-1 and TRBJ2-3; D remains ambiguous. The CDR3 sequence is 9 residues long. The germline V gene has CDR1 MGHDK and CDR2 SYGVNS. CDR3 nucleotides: TGTGTTAAGGTAGATACGCAGTATTTT. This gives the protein CVKVDTQYF.

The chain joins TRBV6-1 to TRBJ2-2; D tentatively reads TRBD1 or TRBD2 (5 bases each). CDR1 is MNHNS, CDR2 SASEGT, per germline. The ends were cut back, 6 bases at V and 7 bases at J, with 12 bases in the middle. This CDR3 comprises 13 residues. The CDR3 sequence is CASSDRGVGELFF. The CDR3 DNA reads TGTGCCAGCAGCGATCGAGGGGTCGGGGAGCTGTTTTTT.

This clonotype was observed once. The CDR3 region is CATSRVGVNEQFF. For the CDR3, the DNA is TGTGCCACCAGCAGAGTAGGAGTTAATGAGCAGTTCTTC. The chain is built from TRBV15 and TRBJ2-1, with D uncertain. The CDR3 runs 13 residues. The V gene lost 1 base and the J gene lost 7 bases, with 8 bases spanning the gap. Germline loops: CDR1 LNHNV, CDR2 YYDKDF (reference sequence).

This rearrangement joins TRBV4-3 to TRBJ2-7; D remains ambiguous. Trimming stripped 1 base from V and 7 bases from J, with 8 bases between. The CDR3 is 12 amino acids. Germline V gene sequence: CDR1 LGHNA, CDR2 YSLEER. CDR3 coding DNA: TGCGCCAGCAGCCAAGCGCAAGGGGAGCAGTACTTC. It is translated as CASSQAQGEQYF.

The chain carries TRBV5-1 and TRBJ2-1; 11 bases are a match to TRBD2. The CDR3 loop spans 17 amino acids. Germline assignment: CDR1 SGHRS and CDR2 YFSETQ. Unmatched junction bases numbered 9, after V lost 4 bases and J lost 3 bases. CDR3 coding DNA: TGCGCCAGCAGCGGGAGAGGACTAGCGGGCTACTACAATGAGCAGTTCTTC. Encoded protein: CASSGRGLAGYYNEQFF.

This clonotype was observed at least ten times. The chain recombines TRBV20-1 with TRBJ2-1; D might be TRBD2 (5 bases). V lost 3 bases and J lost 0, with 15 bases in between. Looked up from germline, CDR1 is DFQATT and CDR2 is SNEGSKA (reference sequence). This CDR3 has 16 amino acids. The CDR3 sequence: CSASRRRVTSYNEQFF. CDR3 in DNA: TGCAGTGCTAGTAGGAGGCGAGTTACCTCCTACAATGAGCAGTTCTTC.

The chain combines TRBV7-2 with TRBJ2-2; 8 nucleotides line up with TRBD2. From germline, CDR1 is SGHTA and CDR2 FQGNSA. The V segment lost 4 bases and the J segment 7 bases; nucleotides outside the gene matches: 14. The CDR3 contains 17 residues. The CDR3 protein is CASSYRREVQYGGELFF. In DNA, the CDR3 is TGTGCCAGCAGCTATAGGCGGGAGGTTCAGTATGGCGGGGAGCTGTTTTTT.

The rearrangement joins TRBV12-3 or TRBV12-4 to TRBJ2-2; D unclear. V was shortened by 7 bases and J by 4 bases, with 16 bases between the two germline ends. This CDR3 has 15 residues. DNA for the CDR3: TGTGCCAGCACTCTCGGGCCCCGAACCACCGGGGAGCTGTTTTTT. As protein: CASTLGPRTTGELFF.

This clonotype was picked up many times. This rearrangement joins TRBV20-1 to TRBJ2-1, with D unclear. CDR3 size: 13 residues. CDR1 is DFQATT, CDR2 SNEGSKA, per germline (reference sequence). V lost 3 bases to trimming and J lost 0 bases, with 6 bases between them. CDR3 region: CSASETSYNEQFF. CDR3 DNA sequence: TGCAGTGCTAGTGAGACCTCCTACAATGAGCAGTTCTTC.

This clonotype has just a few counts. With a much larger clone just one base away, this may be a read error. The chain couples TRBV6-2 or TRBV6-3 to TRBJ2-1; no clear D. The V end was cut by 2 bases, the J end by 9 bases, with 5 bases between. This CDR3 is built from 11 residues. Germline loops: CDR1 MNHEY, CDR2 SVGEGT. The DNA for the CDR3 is TGTGCCAGCAGTTACGCCAGTGAGCAGTTCTTC. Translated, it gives CASSYASEQFF.

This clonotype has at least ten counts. The CDR3 loop reads CASSSQGTKRSPLHF. Written as DNA, the CDR3 is TGTGCCAGCAGTTCTCAGGGAACGAAACGGTCACCCCTCCACTTT. The V gene is TRBV12-3 or TRBV12-4, the J gene TRBJ1-6; perhaps TRBD1 as D (5 bases). This CDR3 has 15 residues. V was shortened by 4 bases and J by 10 bases, with 17 bases between the two germline ends.

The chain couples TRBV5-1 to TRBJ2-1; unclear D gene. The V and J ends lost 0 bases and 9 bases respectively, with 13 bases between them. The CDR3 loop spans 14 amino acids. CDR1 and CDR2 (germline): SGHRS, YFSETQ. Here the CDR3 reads CASSLGMGNSEQFF. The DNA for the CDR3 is TGCGCCAGCAGCTTGGGGATGGGGAATAGTGAGCAGTTCTTC.

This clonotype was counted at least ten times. The CDR3 nucleotides read TGCAGCGTTGGCAGGGGTAACTATGGCTACACCTTC. It specifies CSVGRGNYGYTF. The genes are TRBV29-1 and TRBJ1-2, with D possibly being TRBD1 (6 bases). Trimming pared 4 bases from V and 1 base from J, leaving 7 bases between. The CDR3 extends over 12 amino acids. The germline V gene encodes CDR1 SQVTM and CDR2 ANQGSEA.